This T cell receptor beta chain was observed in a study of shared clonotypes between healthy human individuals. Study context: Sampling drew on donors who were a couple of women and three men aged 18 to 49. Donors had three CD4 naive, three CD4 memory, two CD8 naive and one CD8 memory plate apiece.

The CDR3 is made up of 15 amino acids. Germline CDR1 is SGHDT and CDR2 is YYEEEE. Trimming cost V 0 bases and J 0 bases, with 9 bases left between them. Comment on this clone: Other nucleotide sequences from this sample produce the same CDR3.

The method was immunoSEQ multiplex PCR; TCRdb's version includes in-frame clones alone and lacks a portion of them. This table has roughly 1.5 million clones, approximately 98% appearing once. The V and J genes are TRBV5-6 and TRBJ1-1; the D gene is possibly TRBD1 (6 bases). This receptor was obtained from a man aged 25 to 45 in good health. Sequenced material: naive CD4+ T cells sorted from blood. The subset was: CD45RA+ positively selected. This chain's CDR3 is CASSLVGGLNTEAFF. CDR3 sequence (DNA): TGTGCCAGCAGCTTGGTTGGGGGCTTGAACACTGAAGCTTTCTTT.